This TCR beta chain is from a study of T cell responses to AZD1222 COVID-19 vaccine. Assay used: immunoSEQ multiplex PCR; TCRdb lists only in-frame clones, some missing. Of some 180,000 clones listed, 85% to 95% are singletons. This sequence originates from an adult in good health. Sample: peripheral blood, taken on day 0 of AZD1222 vaccination.

The CDR3 DNA follows: TGTGCCAGCAGCGCAGGGAGCTATGGCTACACCTTC. It encodes CASSAGSYGYTF. The V and J genes are TRBV28 and TRBJ1-2; maybe TRBD1 (5 bases). This CDR3 region has 12 residues. Germline lookup yields CDR1 MDHEN and CDR2 SYDVKM. The germline V and J ends were trimmed by 6 bases and 4 bases, with 9 bases remaining between them.